This T cell receptor beta chain was sequenced for a study of T cell responses to AZD1222 COVID-19 vaccine. Study-wide context: Investigators merged groups given second doses at roughly 4 or roughly 12 weeks.

Method: immunoSEQ multiplex PCR; TCRdb's copy keeps in-frame clones and lacks some. The data hold some 150,000 clones, with approximately 90% observed a single time. General observations from the study: After two AZD1222 doses, spike-specific TCR breadth and depth rose versus day 0. The peak T cell response came first, and repertoires were sampled only after it. Reportedly, close to half of spike-specific TCRs are directed against unmutated variant regions.

Regarding this clone: Its antigen is currently unknown.

V was pared by 1 base and J by 3 bases, with 5 bases of the junction left unmatched. CDR1 is SGHVS and CDR2 is FQNEAQ in the germline V gene. The CDR3 is 15 amino acids. The rearrangement joins TRBV7-8 to TRBJ1-2; the match to TRBD1 covers 7 bases. This TCR was sampled from an adult in good health. Material: peripheral blood, obtained on day 0 of AZD1222 vaccination. The CDR3 spells CASSLVNRGDYGYTF. In DNA, the CDR3 is TGTGCCAGCAGCTTAGTAAACAGGGGCGACTATGGCTACACCTTC.